This T cell receptor beta chain was identified during a study of blood T cells in healthy people across ages. Using a J-beta primer mix together with a sample-barcoded 5' primer, a second PCR was run for roughly 7 to 11 cycles. TCRdb reanalysed the 5' RACE reads using MiXCR and keeps one entry per CDR3 protein. The sample includes about 1.4 million distinct CDR3 sequences, 59% seen only once; the top ten take more than 6%. Germline CDR1 and CDR2: DFQATT and SNEGSKA (reference sequence). CDR3 length: 13 residues. V gave up 7 bases and J gave up 3 bases; unmatched junction bases: 9. This TCR derives from a man aged 18 to 35 in good health. The sequencing input was blood. The chain carries TRBV20-1 and TRBJ2-7, with TRBD1 matching over 7 bases. The CDR3 DNA follows: TGCAGTGTTACCCGGGACAGTAACTACGAGCAGTACTTC. Translated, it gives CSVTRDSNYEQYF.